The present T cell receptor (beta chain) was sequenced within a study of shared clonotypes between healthy human individuals. The donors were adults (healthy and HIV-negative) with no recent acute infections or vaccinations. Germline assignment: CDR1 MDHEN and CDR2 SYDVKM. The CDR3 has 14 amino acids. Deletions cut 5 bases from V and 5 bases from J, with 13 bases between. Study observations and caveats: It was expected that sequencing depth would affect clonotype sharing among donors.

Worth noting for this clone: Antigen specificity is unknown.

Profiled with immunoSEQ multiplex PCR; TCRdb holds only in-frame clones, not every one. The sample holds a few hundred thousand clones, around three quarters seen once. This sequence was found in a woman between 35 and 50 years old in good health. Some clones in this sample may be carry-over from other donors' samples. The rearrangement uses TRBV28 and TRBJ1-5; perhaps TRBD1 as D (6 bases). The sequenced sample consisted of PBMCs. This chain's CDR3 is CASSLGTTYQPQHF. The CDR3 nucleotides are TGTGCCAGCAGTCTCGGGACAACTTATCAGCCCCAGCATTTT.